Listed here is a single TCR beta chain. Its cognate antigen has yet to be identified. Within one base of it there is no much larger clone, and no base qualities were kept. The entry originates in a study of T cell changes during pregnancy in multiple sclerosis (dated by TCRdb to between 2018 and 2020). For context, the study as a whole: In women with multiple sclerosis, the researchers looked at how the T cell repertoire shifted as pregnancy progressed.

The CDR3 runs 15 residues from the cysteine to the phenylalanine. Only the CDR3 part of the read is kept: 45 bases, read in frame from the first base. CDR1 and CDR2 are drawn from the germline V gene (reference sequence): MNHNY, SVGAGI. V was cut back by 2 bases and J by 1 base, leaving a gap of 12 bases between them. The library was built by means of the immunoSEQ multiplex PCR assay. The source is immuneACCESS, and TCRdb retained only in-frame sequences with V and J called. Part of the clones is not carried over; for the studies checked, unresolved V genes explain less than half of this, and the remainder is unexplained. The sample table contains fewer than 85,000 clones; only one count was recorded for about 92% of them. Of the sample, about 2.2% falls within the top ten clones.

This TCR was sampled from a female donor with multiple sclerosis, enrolled in a pregnancy study. The sequences come from peripheral blood, collected before pregnancy. Here the chain combines TRBV6-6 and TRBJ2-7; TRBD1 is possibly the D segment (5 matching bases). The sequenced DNA is TGTGCCAGCAGTTACGGGCAGGGCTATTCCTACGAGCAGTACTTC. It codes for CASSYGQGYSYEQYF.